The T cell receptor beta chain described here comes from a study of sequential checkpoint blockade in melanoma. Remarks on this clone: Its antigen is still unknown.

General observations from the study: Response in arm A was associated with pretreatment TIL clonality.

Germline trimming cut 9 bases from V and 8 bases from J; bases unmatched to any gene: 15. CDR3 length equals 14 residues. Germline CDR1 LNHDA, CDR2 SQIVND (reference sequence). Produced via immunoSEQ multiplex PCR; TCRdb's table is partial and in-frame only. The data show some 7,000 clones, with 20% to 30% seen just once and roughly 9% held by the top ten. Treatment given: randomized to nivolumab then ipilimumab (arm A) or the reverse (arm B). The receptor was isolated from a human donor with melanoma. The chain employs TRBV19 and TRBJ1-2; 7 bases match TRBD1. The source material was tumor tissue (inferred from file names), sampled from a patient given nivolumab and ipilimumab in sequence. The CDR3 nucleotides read TGTGCCAGCGGTCCTCCTCGATTGGACAGGGGCTACACCTTC. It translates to CASGPPRLDRGYTF.